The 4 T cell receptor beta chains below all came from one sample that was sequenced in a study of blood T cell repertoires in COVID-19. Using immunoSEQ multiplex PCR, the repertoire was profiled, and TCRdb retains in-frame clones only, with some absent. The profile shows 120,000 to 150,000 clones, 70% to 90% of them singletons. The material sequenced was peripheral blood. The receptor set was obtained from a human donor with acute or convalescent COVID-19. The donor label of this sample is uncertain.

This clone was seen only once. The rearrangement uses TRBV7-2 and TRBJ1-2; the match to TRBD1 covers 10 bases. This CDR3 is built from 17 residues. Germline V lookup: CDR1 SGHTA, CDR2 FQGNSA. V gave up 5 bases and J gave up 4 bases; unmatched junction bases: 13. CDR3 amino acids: CASSTRQGAGLSYGYTF. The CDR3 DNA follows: TGTGCCAGCAGCACGCGACAGGGGGCCGGACTGAGCTATGGCTACACCTTC.

CDR3 in DNA: TGTGCCAGCAGCTTGGGGCTAGGGGTCTACGAGCAGTACTTC. Amino acid sequence: CASSLGLGVYEQYF. V and J are TRBV5-5 and TRBJ2-7; D may be TRBD1 (5 bases). V gave up 0 bases and J gave up 3 bases, with 10 bases separating them. The CDR3 is made up of 14 amino acids. The germline gives CDR1 SGHKS, CDR2 YYEKEE (reference sequence).

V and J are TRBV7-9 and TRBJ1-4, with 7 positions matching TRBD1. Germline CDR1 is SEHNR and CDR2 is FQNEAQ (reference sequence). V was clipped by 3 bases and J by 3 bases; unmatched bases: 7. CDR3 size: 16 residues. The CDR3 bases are TGTGCCAGCAGCTTTTCGAGACAGGGATCTAATGAAAAACTGTTTTTT. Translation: CASSFSRQGSNEKLFF.

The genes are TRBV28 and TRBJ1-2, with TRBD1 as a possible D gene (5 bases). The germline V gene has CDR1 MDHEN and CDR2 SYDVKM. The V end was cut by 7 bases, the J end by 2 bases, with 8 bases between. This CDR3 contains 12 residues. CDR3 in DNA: TGTGCCAGCAAGGAGGGGAACTATGGCTACACCTTC. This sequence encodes CASKEGNYGYTF.